This T cell receptor (beta chain) comes out of a study of cytomegalovirus exposure and HLA in healthy donors. Study findings and constraints: Common viral pathogens seemed to be connected with several of the most significant clusters, according to a later analysis. In a later analysis, a missense DCLRE1C variant was linked to TCR beta V- and J-gene trimming.

Primers included in the PCR were 60 Vbeta and 13 Jbeta primers. Profiling relied on immunoSEQ multiplex PCR, and the TCRdb table lists in-frame clones only, not all of them. The repertoire shows approximately 80,000 clones; the top ten hold 3% to 4%. Concerning this clone: As yet, its antigen is unknown.

Per the germline V gene, CDR1 is SGHRS and CDR2 is YFSETQ. The CDR3 covers 14 residues. Trimming cost V 5 bases and J 5 bases, with 13 bases left between them. The sequencing input was PBMCs. This chain joins TRBV5-1 and TRBJ2-2; TRBD2 might be the D (6 bases). This clonotype was sampled from a man in his late teens or twenties in good health and CMV-seropositive. For the CDR3, the DNA is TGCGCCAGCAGTGTGACGGCGGGAACCGGGGAGCTGTTTTTT. It translates to CASSVTAGTGELFF.